The 24 T cell receptor beta chains given below trace back to one sample, sequenced in a study of blood T cell repertoires in COVID-19. TCRdb's table, derived via immunoSEQ multiplex PCR, lists solely in-frame clones and lacks some. The sample includes about 170,000 clones, around 85% seen only once; the top ten take 6.5% to 7.5%. The sequenced sample was peripheral blood. These receptors came from an older man with COVID-19, enrolled during active disease.

This clone came up a few times. This rearrangement joins TRBV6-5 to TRBJ2-1, with TRBD1 identical over 8 bases. Germline V gives CDR1 MNHEY, CDR2 SVGAGI. J gave up 6 bases and V 6 bases, and 4 bases lay outside the gene matches. The CDR3 length is 13 residues. The CDR3 loop is CASSDRGGNEQFF. DNA for the CDR3: TGTGCCAGCAGCGACAGGGGAGGCAATGAGCAGTTCTTC.

The chain couples TRBV3-1 (or the pseudogene TRBV3-2) to TRBJ2-1, with D tentatively TRBD2 (6 bases). Per germline, CDR1 LGHDT and CDR2 YNNKEL (reference sequence). CDR3 size: 15 residues. Trimming stripped 5 bases from V and 8 bases from J, with 19 bases between. In nucleotides, the CDR3 is TGTGCCAGCAGCACGCGGGGTCTGGGCCTTCATGAGCAGTTCTTC. This encodes CASSTRGLGLHEQFF.

This clone was seen a few times. The J gene is TRBJ1-5, the V gene TRBV19, with D unresolved. This CDR3 has 15 amino acids. The germline V gene has CDR1 LNHDA and CDR2 SQIVND (reference sequence). The V gene lost 3 bases and the J gene lost 9 bases, with 18 bases spanning the gap. The CDR3 is CASSMEFPRMVPQHF. Written as DNA, the CDR3 is TGTGCCAGTAGTATGGAGTTCCCAAGGATGGTGCCCCAGCATTTT.

The chain combines TRBV6-2 or TRBV6-3 with TRBJ1-5; TRBD1 agrees at 7 bases. Looked up from germline, CDR1 is MNHEY and CDR2 is SVGEGT. This CDR3 spans 19 amino acids. The junction had 13 bases not matched to a gene; V was cut back by 0 bases and J by 2 bases. The DNA for the CDR3 is TGTGCCAGCAGTTACTCTCCGGGACAGCATCCTCGGGGCAATCAGCCCCAGCATTTT. This encodes CASSYSPGQHPRGNQPQHF.

J is TRBJ2-2 and V is TRBV11-3; perhaps TRBD2 as D (5 bases). CDR1 is SGHNT and CDR2 is YENEEA in the germline V gene. The V end lost 5 bases, the J end lost 3 bases, and 13 bases lay between the germline ends. The CDR3 consists of 15 residues. The CDR3 here is CASSVSGSDTGELFF. The CDR3 nucleotides read TGTGCCAGCAGCGTCTCGGGAAGTGACACCGGGGAGCTGTTTTTT.

The rearrangement uses TRBV6-1 and TRBJ2-5, with 8 positions matching TRBD2. This CDR3 spans 15 amino acids. The ends lost 0 bases at V and 5 bases at J; junction bases unmatched: 5. The germline CDR1 and CDR2 sequences are MNHNS and SASEGT. CDR3 in DNA: TGTGCCAGCAGTGAAGCGAGCGGGGGAGGGGAGACCCAGTACTTC. It yields the protein CASSEASGGGETQYF.

The V gene is TRBV7-9, the J gene TRBJ1-1; D gene ambiguous. The germline V gene has CDR1 SEHNR and CDR2 FQNEAQ (reference sequence). V dropped 3 bases and J dropped 8 bases, with 10 bases sitting between them. The CDR3 has 12 amino acids. CDR3 nucleotide sequence: TGTGCCAGCAGCTTCGAGGCACTGGAAGCTTTCTTT. This sequence encodes CASSFEALEAFF.

The chain joins TRBV5-8 to TRBJ2-7, with 8 nucleotides matching TRBD1. Trimming cost V 4 bases and J 3 bases; bases outside gene matches: 12. CDR1 is SGHTS, CDR2 YDEGEE, per germline. The CDR3 is 16 amino acids. The CDR3 region is CASSLRQGFPYYEQYF. DNA of the CDR3: TGTGCCAGCAGCCTAAGACAGGGGTTCCCGTACTACGAGCAGTACTTC.

The chain combines TRBV29-1 with TRBJ2-6; weak D call: TRBD1 (5 bases). CDR3 length equals 13 residues. V was cut by 7 bases and J by 5 bases, with 12 bases left in between. Germline CDR1 is SQVTM and CDR2 is ANQGSEA. DNA for the CDR3: TGCAGCGCCCGACAGTCTCGGGCCAACGTCCTGACTTTC. Translation gives CSARQSRANVLTF.

The chain is built from TRBV4-3 and TRBJ1-4, with TRBD1 identical over 7 bases. The junction had 6 bases not matched to a gene; V was cut back by 0 bases and J by 5 bases. CDR1 and CDR2 from the germline V gene are LGHNA and YSLEER. This CDR3 comprises 16 residues. The CDR3 DNA sequence: TGCGCCAGCAGCCAAGATCGGGCGACAGGGAATGAAAAACTGTTTTTT. Residues: CASSQDRATGNEKLFF.

CDR3 amino acids: CASSLGGTGFNEQFF. The CDR3, as DNA: TGCGCCAGCAGCTTGGGGGGGACAGGGTTTAATGAGCAGTTCTTC. V is TRBV5-1 and J is TRBJ2-1, with 9 bases that match TRBD1. The V gene end was trimmed by 0 bases and the J gene end by 7 bases; junction bases not matched to a gene: 5. The CDR3 is made up of 15 amino acids. Germline-derived CDR1 and CDR2 are SGHRS and YFSETQ.

The V call is TRBV5-1, the J call TRBJ2-1, with D possibly TRBD2 on 6 matching bases. The CDR3 consists of 14 residues. Germline V lookup: CDR1 SGHRS, CDR2 YFSETQ. Between the trimmed V and J ends, which lost 1 base and 7 bases, there was a span of 12 bases. CDR3 in DNA: TGCGCCAGCAGCTTGTCCGCGGGGTTGAATGAGCAGTTCTTC. Amino acids: CASSLSAGLNEQFF.

J is TRBJ2-1 and V is TRBV28, with 7 bases identical to TRBD1. The V segment lost 6 bases and the J segment 4 bases; nucleotides outside the gene matches: 9. The V gene's germline CDR1 is MDHEN and CDR2 SYDVKM. The CDR3 has 15 residues. The chain's CDR3 is CASSQRRTGYNEQFF. For the CDR3, the DNA is TGTGCCAGCAGCCAAAGAAGGACAGGATACAATGAGCAGTTCTTC.

V usage is TRBV3-1 (or the pseudogene TRBV3-2) and J usage is TRBJ1-3; D remains ambiguous. The CDR3 sequence is 15 residues long. Germline assignment: CDR1 LGHDT and CDR2 YNNKEL (reference sequence). Between the trimmed V and J ends, which lost 7 bases and 0 bases, there was a span of 13 bases. Written as DNA, the CDR3 is TGTGCCAGCACCCCCAACCCTAGCTCTGGAAACACCATATATTTT. Amino acid sequence: CASTPNPSSGNTIYF.

The rearrangement uses TRBV15 and TRBJ2-3; possible D gene TRBD1, 5 bases. The CDR3 spans 16 residues. Trimming cost V 3 bases and J 5 bases, with 18 bases left between them. The germline V gene encodes CDR1 LNHNV and CDR2 YYDKDF (reference sequence). CDR3 sequence reads: CATSRFPSGKRDTQYF. The CDR3 coding sequence is TGTGCCACCAGCAGGTTTCCCTCAGGGAAGAGAGATACGCAGTATTTT.

This chain joins TRBV19 and TRBJ2-1, with D maybe TRBD1 (5 bases). The CDR3 contains 13 residues. V was clipped by 3 bases and J by 6 bases, with 9 bases between them. CDR1 LNHDA and CDR2 SQIVND come from the germline V gene (reference sequence). The CDR3 region has the DNA TGTGCCAGTAGTATTGCAGGGCGCAATGAGCAGTTCTTC. Amino acid sequence: CASSIAGRNEQFF.

The V gene is TRBV7-2, the J gene TRBJ1-1; 8 bases are shared with TRBD1. The CDR3 contains 17 residues. Trimming at V came to 1 base and at J to 0 bases, leaving 7 bases not matched to a gene. Germline V gene sequence: CDR1 SGHTA, CDR2 FQGNSA. CDR3: CASSLVGQGALNTEAFF. The CDR3, as DNA: TGTGCCAGCAGCTTAGTAGGGCAGGGGGCGTTGAACACTGAAGCTTTCTTT.

This clone has more than one count but fewer than ten. The chain joins TRBV28 to TRBJ1-2, with 10 bases lining up with TRBD1. Germline assignment: CDR1 MDHEN and CDR2 SYDVKM. V dropped 8 bases and J dropped 3; count of bases not matched to a gene: 6. The CDR3 is made up of 14 amino acids. CDR3 bases: TGTGCCAGCTCCCGGACAGGGGGAGACTATGGCTACACCTTC. Translation: CASSRTGGDYGYTF.

This clone was detected only a few times. The genes are TRBV6-2 or TRBV6-3 and TRBJ1-1, with D unresolved. The CDR3 covers 16 residues. V lost 0 bases and J lost 0, with 11 bases in between. Per germline, CDR1 MNHEY and CDR2 SVGEGT. CDR3 in DNA: TGTGCCAGCAGTTACTCGAGGCGGACTTTGAACACTGAAGCTTTCTTT. It translates to CASSYSRRTLNTEAFF.

The CDR3 sequence is CASSAVEGQGPYEQYF. In DNA form, the CDR3 reads TGTGCCAGCAGTGCCGTCGAGGGACAGGGGCCCTACGAGCAGTACTTC. This chain joins TRBV6-1 and TRBJ2-7; 10 nucleotides line up with TRBD1. CDR3 length: 16 amino acids. V lost 4 bases to trimming and J lost 2 bases; unmatched junction nucleotides: 8. Germline V gene data show CDR1 as MNHNS and CDR2 as SASEGT.

This clone has a single count. The chain combines TRBV3-1 (or the pseudogene TRBV3-2) with TRBJ1-2; no definite D call. V lost 0 bases to trimming and J lost 7 bases, with 6 bases between them. Germline loops: CDR1 LGHDT, CDR2 YNNKEL (reference sequence). This CDR3 spans 12 amino acids. CDR3 loop: CASSQDTAGYTF. CDR3 sequence (DNA): TGTGCCAGCAGCCAAGATACAGCTGGCTACACCTTC.

The chain has TRBV7-2 and TRBJ1-5; TRBD1 aligns across 7 bases. The V gene's germline CDR1 is SGHTA and CDR2 FQGNSA. V lost 5 bases to trimming and J lost 6 bases; unmatched junction nucleotides: 4. The CDR3 covers 13 residues. CDR3 coding DNA: TGTGCCAGCAGCCTGACAGGGCTTCAGCCCCAGCATTTT. The encoded protein is CASSLTGLQPQHF.

The rearrangement uses TRBV7-3 and TRBJ2-2; tentative D call: TRBD2 (6 bases). CDR1 and CDR2 from the germline V gene are SGHTA and FQGTGA. Trimming stripped 5 bases from V and 7 bases from J, with 20 bases between. The CDR3 is made up of 16 amino acids. CDR3 in amino acids: CASSPAGTDFSGELFF. CDR3 DNA: TGTGCCAGCAGCCCTGCCGGGACTGATTTCAGCGGGGAGCTGTTTTTT.

This chain connects TRBV4-1 to TRBJ2-7, with 10 positions matching TRBD2. V was pared by 2 bases and J by 1 base, with 2 bases of the junction left unmatched. CDR3 length: 15 amino acids. Germline CDR1 reads MGHRA; CDR2 reads YSYEKL. The CDR3, as DNA: TGCGCCAGCAGCCAATCTAGCGGGAGATCCTACGAGCAGTACTTC. This sequence encodes CASSQSSGRSYEQYF.